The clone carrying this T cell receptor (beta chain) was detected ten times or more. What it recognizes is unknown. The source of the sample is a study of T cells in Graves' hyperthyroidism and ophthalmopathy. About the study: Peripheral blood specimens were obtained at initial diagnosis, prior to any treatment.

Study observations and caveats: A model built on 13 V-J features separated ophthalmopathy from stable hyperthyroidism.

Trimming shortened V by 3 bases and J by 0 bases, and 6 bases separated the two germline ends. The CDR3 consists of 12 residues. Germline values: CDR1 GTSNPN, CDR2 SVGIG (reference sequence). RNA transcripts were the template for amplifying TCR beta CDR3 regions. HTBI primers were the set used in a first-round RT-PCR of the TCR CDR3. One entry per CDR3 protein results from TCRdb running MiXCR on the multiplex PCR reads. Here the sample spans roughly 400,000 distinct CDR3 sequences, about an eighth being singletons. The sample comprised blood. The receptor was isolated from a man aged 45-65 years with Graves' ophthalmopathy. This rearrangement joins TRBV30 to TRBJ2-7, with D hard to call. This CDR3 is CAWRYNSYEQYF. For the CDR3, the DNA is TGTGCCTGGAGATACAACTCCTACGAGCAGTACTTC.